Below, one TCR beta chain is given with its context. Original analysis: Scientists estimated how many nucleated cells there were by amplifying reference gene primers. Using immunoSEQ multiplex PCR, the repertoire was profiled, and TCRdb retains in-frame clones only, with some absent. D and trimming come from the DNA, and the V and J calls and clone size come from that table. The sample shows 200,000 or so clones, around nine tenths of them seen only once. The source of the sample is a study of blood T cell repertoires in COVID-19. Overall study: Donors in Cohort 3 counted as recovered after two negative PCRs, clearance, or symptom resolution. The analysed material was cDNA or gDNA that came from T cells, B-cell-depleted T cells, or PBMCs.

The CDR3 has 13 amino acids. Germline-derived CDR1 and CDR2 are SGHTA and FQGNSA. The V end was cut by 6 bases, the J end by 1 base, with 10 bases between. Individuals aged about 18 to 95 years were recruited from some 26 US areas. Sequencing was done on a sample of PBMCs or T cells enriched from blood (not recorded which). V usage is TRBV7-2 and J usage is TRBJ2-7; D possibly corresponds to TRBD1 (7 bases). This receptor was obtained from a man in his thirties or forties in a cohort exposed to, infected with or recovered from COVID-19 (not recorded which). CDR3 loop: CASRQGGSYEQYF. The CDR3 nucleotides read TGTGCCAGCAGGCAGGGGGGTTCCTACGAGCAGTACTTC.